A single sample is the source of the 29 T cell receptor beta chains below, sequenced in a study of blood T cells in healthy people across ages. A second PCR of about 6 to 12 cycles used a sample-barcoded 5' primer and a J-beta primer mix. TCRdb redid the calling of the 5' RACE reads with MiXCR, one entry per CDR3 protein. The table lists 920,000 or so distinct CDR3 sequences, over 35% of them singletons. The specimen sequenced was blood. All receptors derive from a woman aged 55 to 70 in good health.

This clonotype has just one count. The chain combines TRBV6-6 with TRBJ2-1; D not certain. The CDR3 spans 15 residues. Looked up from germline, CDR1 is MNHNY and CDR2 is SVGAGI (reference sequence). Trimming pared 6 bases from V and 0 bases from J, leaving 12 bases between. The CDR3 reads CASSERARSYNEQFF. Written as DNA, the CDR3 is TGTGCCAGCAGCGAAAGGGCCCGCTCCTACAATGAGCAGTTCTTC.

The chain has TRBV21-1 and TRBJ2-7. TRBV21-1 is a documented pseudogene. The CDR3 extends over 14 amino acids. CDR3 amino acids: CASSKAQPAYEQYF. The CDR3 coding sequence is TGTGCCAGCAGCAAGGCTCAACCAGCCTACGAGCAGTACTTC.

The gene calls are TRBV9 and TRBJ2-3, with 11 nucleotides matching TRBD2. V was clipped by 4 bases and J by 3 bases; unmatched bases: 7. Germline CDR1 SGDLS, CDR2 YYNGEE. CDR3 length: 16 amino acids. The CDR3 is CASSSASGRTTDTQYF. In DNA form, the CDR3 reads TGTGCCAGCAGCTCCGCTAGCGGGAGGACTACAGATACGCAGTATTTT.

V and J are TRBV6-1 and TRBJ1-2; D is uncertain. Trimming stripped 0 bases from V and 3 bases from J, with 11 bases between. This CDR3 is 15 amino acids long. Germline CDR1 is MNHNS and CDR2 is SASEGT. CDR3 sequence: CASSEARNSHYGYTF. CDR3 DNA: TGTGCCAGCAGTGAAGCGCGGAACAGCCACTATGGCTACACCTTC.

At least ten counts were recorded for this clonotype. The V gene is TRBV7-9, the J gene TRBJ2-5; D is perhaps TRBD2 (5 bases). V dropped 5 bases and J dropped 0 bases, with 13 bases sitting between them. Germline loops: CDR1 SEHNR, CDR2 FQNEAQ (reference sequence). The CDR3 is made up of 15 amino acids. This CDR3 reads CASSPRSGYQETQYF. CDR3 nucleotide sequence: TGTGCCAGCAGCCCTCGTTCGGGGTACCAAGAGACCCAGTACTTC.

The V call is TRBV6-2 or TRBV6-3, the J call TRBJ2-5; 7 nucleotides match TRBD2. Germline V gene data show CDR1 as MNHEY and CDR2 as SVGEGT. The CDR3 runs 17 residues. V trimming: 4 bases; J trimming: 5 bases; junction bases outside the gene matches: 16. The chain's CDR3 is CASSSWTMWGGSETQYF. CDR3 DNA sequence: TGTGCCAGCAGTTCCTGGACGATGTGGGGCGGGAGCGAGACCCAGTACTTC.

This clonotype was observed a single time. The J gene is TRBJ2-4, the V gene TRBV4-1, with 9 nucleotides matching TRBD2. The J call is in doubt because the DNA end fits TRBJ2-7 better. Per the germline V gene, CDR1 is MGHRA and CDR2 is YSYEKL. CDR3 length: 16 amino acids. The CDR3 DNA follows: TGCGCCAGCAGCCAACCCGGCGGGAGGGCCTCCTACGAGCAGTACTTC. This translates into CASSQPGGRASYEQYF.

The V call is TRBV20-1, the J call TRBJ1-2; tentative D call: TRBD1 (5 bases). Germline lookup yields CDR1 DFQATT and CDR2 SNEGSKA (reference sequence). The CDR3 sequence is 15 residues long. The V gene lost 1 base and the J gene lost 4 bases, with 16 bases spanning the gap. Written as DNA, the CDR3 is TGCAGTGCTAGAGTTATAGCAGGGAAAGGCTATGGCTACACCTTC. Amino acids: CSARVIAGKGYGYTF.

Here the CDR3 reads CASSFTNGVQYF. CDR3 sequence (DNA): TGTGCCAGCAGTTTCACGAACGGGGTCCAGTACTTC. The chain is built from TRBV27 and TRBJ2-7; weak D call: TRBD2 (5 bases). The CDR3 loop spans 12 amino acids. From germline, CDR1 is MNHEY and CDR2 SMNVEV (reference sequence). V was cut by 3 bases and J by 10 bases, with 13 bases left in between.

The chain recombines TRBV6-6 with TRBJ2-3; TRBD1 agrees at 11 bases. This CDR3 contains 16 residues. Trimming removed 6 bases from V and 5 bases from J; junction bases left unmatched: 10. Germline V CDR1 and CDR2: MNHNY, SVGAGI (reference sequence). The CDR3 region is CASSRGQGASGDTQYF. CDR3 DNA: TGTGCCAGCAGCCGAGGACAGGGGGCGTCGGGAGATACGCAGTATTTT.

The chain joins TRBV20-1 to TRBJ2-5; a possible D gene is TRBD2 (5 bases). V shed 0 bases and J shed 5 bases, with 16 bases lying between them. Germline CDR1 reads DFQATT; CDR2 reads SNEGSKA (reference sequence). The CDR3 covers 15 residues. The CDR3 sequence is CSAREPTRGKETQYF. The CDR3 region has the DNA TGCAGTGCTAGAGAGCCGACACGAGGGAAGGAGACCCAGTACTTC.

In regard to this clonotype: Relative to the germline gene, one junction end is altered; a read error may explain this. The V and J genes are TRBV2 and TRBJ2-7; either TRBD1 or TRBD2 may fit D (5 bases each). Germline CDR1 and CDR2: SNHLY and FYNNEI. This CDR3 contains 13 residues. The CDR3: CASRGDGRYKQYF. In nucleotides, the CDR3 is TGTGCCAGCAGAGGGGACGGACGCTACAAGCAGTACTTC.

This clonotype has only a few counts. The chain is built from TRBV29-1 and TRBJ1-2; D is uncertain. The ends were cut back, 0 bases at V and 6 bases at J, with 5 bases in the middle. The CDR3 length is 11 residues. Germline CDR1 SQVTM, CDR2 ANQGSEA. CDR3 sequence reads: CSVEDRNGYTF. The CDR3 coding sequence is TGCAGCGTTGAAGATCGCAATGGCTACACCTTC.

This clonotype has more than one count but fewer than ten. The chain links TRBV9 to TRBJ2-1; 11 bases agree with TRBD1. The ends lost 0 bases at V and 4 bases at J; junction bases unmatched: 9. The germline V gene encodes CDR1 SGDLS and CDR2 YYNGEE. The CDR3 sequence is 18 residues long. The CDR3 is CASSVEDRGLGGYNEQFF. The CDR3 DNA reads as TGTGCCAGCAGCGTAGAGGACAGGGGGCTCGGTGGGTACAATGAGCAGTTCTTC.

The rearrangement joins TRBV20-1 to TRBJ2-1, with D uncertain. The V and J ends lost 3 bases and 0 bases respectively, with 12 bases between them. Germline CDR1 is DFQATT and CDR2 is SNEGSKA (reference sequence). There are 15 residues in the CDR3. The CDR3 protein is CSASLEPSSYNEQFF. CDR3 nucleotides: TGCAGTGCTAGTTTGGAGCCGAGCTCCTACAATGAGCAGTTCTTC.

V and J are TRBV12-3 or TRBV12-4 and TRBJ2-5; 11 bases are a match to TRBD2. CDR3 size: 14 residues. The J segment lost 4 bases and the V segment lost 5 bases, leaving 3 bases of the junction unmatched. The CDR3 region has the DNA TGTGCCAGCAGTGTTAGCGGGAGGGGAGAGACCCAGTACTTC. Translation: CASSVSGRGETQYF.

The rearrangement joins TRBV20-1 to TRBJ2-1; 10 nucleotides line up with TRBD1. The CDR3 runs 14 residues. Germline-derived CDR1 and CDR2 are DFQATT and SNEGSKA (reference sequence). Trimming took 0 bases from V and 8 from J; bases not matched to a gene: 4. The CDR3 is CSARDRDRGYEQFF. Here the CDR3 DNA reads TGCAGTGCTAGAGATCGGGACAGGGGATATGAGCAGTTCTTC.

The V gene is TRBV12-3 or TRBV12-4, the J gene TRBJ1-6, with TRBD1 as a possible D gene (5 bases). The CDR3 loop spans 15 amino acids. V was shortened by 5 bases and J by 10 bases, with 18 bases between the two germline ends. As DNA, the CDR3 is TGTGCCAGCAGTCTCGCGGGACGCTGGGGGTCACCCCTCCACTTT. Translated, it gives CASSLAGRWGSPLHF.

In this sample, this clonotype turned up a few times. CDR3 sequence reads: CASSLGLGVGSNEQYF. In DNA, the CDR3 is TGTGCCAGCAGTCTGGGCCTTGGGGTAGGATCCAACGAGCAGTACTTC. The chain carries TRBV6-2 or TRBV6-3 and TRBJ2-7; the D is unclear. Between the trimmed V and J ends, which lost 5 bases and 5 bases, there was a span of 22 bases. CDR1 MNHEY and CDR2 SVGEGT come from the germline V gene. This CDR3 region has 16 residues.

The chain's CDR3 is CSVEGQTSYEQYF. The DNA for the CDR3 is TGCAGCGTTGAAGGGCAGACCAGCTACGAGCAGTACTTC. The chain uses TRBV29-1 and TRBJ2-5; D is unresolved. The last part of the DNA fits TRBJ2-7 better; the J call may be wrong. Germline-derived CDR1 and CDR2 are SQVTM and ANQGSEA. The CDR3 spans 13 residues.

The rearrangement uses TRBV27 and TRBJ1-4; perhaps TRBD1 as D (5 bases). Per the germline V gene, CDR1 is MNHEY and CDR2 is SMNVEV (reference sequence). CDR3 size: 15 residues. V was cut by 2 bases and J by 7 bases, with 14 bases left in between. The CDR3 nucleotides read TGTGCCAGCAGTTTAGGGAGGGGACTCGGTGAAAAACTGTTTTTT. It specifies CASSLGRGLGEKLFF.

The chain employs TRBV12-3 or TRBV12-4 and TRBJ2-5; the D gene could be TRBD1 or TRBD2 (6 bases each). The CDR3 consists of 14 residues. Trimming shortened V by 4 bases and J by 2 bases, and 11 bases separated the two germline ends. The CDR3 region is CASSYTGRQETQYF. As DNA, the CDR3 is TGTGCCAGCAGTTATACAGGGAGGCAAGAGACCCAGTACTTC.

The chain links TRBV6-1 to TRBJ1-5; 8 nucleotides match TRBD1. The junction had 6 bases not matched to a gene; V was cut back by 2 bases and J by 0 bases. In germline, CDR1 is MNHNS, CDR2 SASEGT. The CDR3 consists of 17 residues. The CDR3 reads CASSEWRDRYSNQPQHF. In DNA form, the CDR3 reads TGTGCCAGCAGTGAATGGAGGGACAGGTATAGCAATCAGCCCCAGCATTTT.

This clonotype was recorded a few times. This chain links TRBV6-5 with TRBJ2-7; 15 bases line up with TRBD2. Germline trimming cut 4 bases from V and 4 bases from J; bases unmatched to any gene: 2. CDR1 and CDR2 (germline): MNHEY, SVGAGI. This CDR3 has 15 amino acids. The DNA for the CDR3 is TGTGCCAGCAGTTCTGGGACTAGCGGGAGGTACGAGCAGTACTTC. Translation gives CASSSGTSGRYEQYF.

V usage is TRBV12-3 or TRBV12-4 and J usage is TRBJ1-2; D not certain. The germline V and J ends were trimmed by 4 bases and 8 bases, with 17 bases remaining between them. The CDR3 contains 14 residues. CDR3 loop: CASSSTDAARGYTF. CDR3 in DNA: TGTGCCAGCAGTTCGACGGACGCGGCGCGGGGCTACACCTTC.

The table lists this clonotype with a count of one. The rearrangement joins TRBV20-1 to TRBJ2-3, with 10 bases fitting TRBD2. The V gene's germline CDR1 is DFQATT and CDR2 SNEGSKA (reference sequence). This CDR3 has 17 residues. The ends lost 1 base at V and 3 bases at J; junction bases unmatched: 10. CDR3 DNA: TGCAGTGCTAGAGGAGTCAGCGGGAGGGCCAAGACAGATACGCAGTATTTT. This sequence encodes CSARGVSGRAKTDTQYF.

This clonotype has at least ten counts. This chain links TRBV9 with TRBJ2-1; 13 bases line up with TRBD2. Losses at the gene ends were 0 bases for V and 6 bases for J; bases not matched to a gene: 3. This CDR3 region has 16 residues. Germline V gene data show CDR1 as SGDLS and CDR2 as YYNGEE. The CDR3 region has the DNA TGTGCCAGCAGCGTAGGGGGACTAGCGGGGATCAATGAGCAGTTCTTC. This gives the protein CASSVGGLAGINEQFF.

This clonotype was detected ten times or more. V is TRBV6-6 and J is TRBJ2-1; D gene unclear. Trimming stripped 0 bases from V and 3 bases from J, with 15 bases between. The CDR3 length is 17 residues. Germline V CDR1 and CDR2: MNHNY, SVGAGI (reference sequence). The CDR3 DNA reads TGTGCCAGCAGTTACTCGCCTCCTAGAGGAATCTACAATGAGCAGTTCTTC. Its translation is CASSYSPPRGIYNEQFF.

This clonotype turned up a few times. The gene calls are TRBV21-1 and TRBJ2-5; TRBD1 is the table's D call and was not checked against the DNA. TRBV21-1 represents a pseudogene. The CDR3 runs 17 residues. CDR3 region: CASSKGRDRGDEETQYF. The CDR3 bases are TGTGCCAGCAGCAAAGGGAGGGACAGGGGGGACGAGGAGACCCAGTACTTC.